The 10 T cell receptor beta chains listed next were all sequenced from one sample in a study of blood T cell repertoires in COVID-19. The method was immunoSEQ multiplex PCR; TCRdb's version includes in-frame clones alone and lacks a portion of them. This sample has about 300,000 clones; 80% to 90% occur once, and the top ten carry under 2.5%. Sequences were obtained from PBMCs or T cells enriched from blood (not recorded which). The receptors stem from a man aged 25 to 45 who had recovered from COVID-19.

This clone was found once. V is TRBV27 and J is TRBJ1-5, with TRBD1 as a possible D gene (5 bases). The ends were cut back, 2 bases at V and 8 bases at J, with 13 bases in the middle. Germline lookup yields CDR1 MNHEY and CDR2 SMNVEV (reference sequence). This CDR3 is 14 amino acids long. The CDR3 region has the DNA TGTGCCAGCAGTTTAATCCAGGGCTGGGAGCCCCAGCATTTT. Protein sequence: CASSLIQGWEPQHF.

This chain uses TRBV9 with TRBJ2-1, with 9 bases that match TRBD1. Per germline, CDR1 SGDLS and CDR2 YYNGEE. This CDR3 is built from 18 residues. With V trimmed by 1 base and J by 4 bases, 12 bases remained unmatched. Written as DNA, the CDR3 is TGTGCCAGCAGCGTATCCCTACCGGGACAGGGAAAATACAATGAGCAGTTCTTC. It encodes CASSVSLPGQGKYNEQFF.

The chain employs TRBV4-2 and TRBJ1-4; D call uncertain. V lost 0 bases to trimming and J lost 4 bases, with 15 bases between them. The CDR3 is 17 amino acids. Per germline, CDR1 LGHNA and CDR2 YNFKEQ. CDR3 region: CASSQDTGRGDNEKLFF. The CDR3 region has the DNA TGTGCCAGCAGCCAAGATACGGGTCGAGGAGATAATGAAAAACTGTTTTTT.

J is TRBJ1-1 and V is TRBV19, with TRBD1 identical over 8 bases. This CDR3 contains 14 residues. Unmatched junction bases numbered 8, after V lost 7 bases and J lost 4 bases. Germline-derived CDR1 and CDR2 are LNHDA and SQIVND (reference sequence). CDR3 DNA: TGTGCCAGTAAGCGACAGGGGTCGGCCACTGAAGCTTTCTTT. It yields the protein CASKRQGSATEAFF. Full variable domain (missing parts from reference TRBV19 and TRBJ1-1): DGGITQSPKYLFRKEGQNVTLSCEQNLNHDAMYWYRQDPGQGLRLIYYSQIVNDFQKGDIAEGYSVSREKKESFPLTVTSAQKNPTAFYLCASKRQGSATEAFFGQGTRLTVV.

The chain recombines TRBV5-1 with TRBJ1-1, with 7 nucleotides matching TRBD1. V lost 4 bases and J lost 8; bases outside the gene matches: 8. CDR3 length: 13 amino acids. CDR1 is SGHRS and CDR2 is YFSETQ in the germline V gene. This CDR3 is CASSPRQGTEAFF. CDR3 DNA sequence: TGCGCCAGCAGCCCGAGACAGGGCACCGAAGCTTTCTTT. Complete variable domain (other parts from reference TRBV5-1 and TRBJ1-1): KAGVTQTPRYLIKTRGQQVTLSCSPISGHRSVSWYQQTPGQGLQFLFEYFSETQRNKGNFPGRFSGRQFSNSRSEMNVSTLELGDSALYLCASSPRQGTEAFFGQGTRLTVV.

This rearrangement joins TRBV6-5 to TRBJ2-2; perhaps TRBD1 as D (6 bases). The V and J ends lost 5 bases and 2 bases respectively, with 9 bases between them. Germline assignment: CDR1 MNHEY and CDR2 SVGAGI. The length of the CDR3 is 14 residues. Here the CDR3 DNA reads TGTGCCAGCAGTCCGACAGGAAACACCGGGGAGCTGTTTTTT. This codes for CASSPTGNTGELFF.

This chain connects TRBV30 to TRBJ1-6; 9 positions match TRBD1. The CDR3 has 15 amino acids. Germline CDR1 GTSNPN, CDR2 SVGIG (reference sequence). Trimming removed 4 bases from V and 6 bases from J; junction bases left unmatched: 7. The CDR3 is CAWITGGGGNSPLHF. The DNA for the CDR3 is TGTGCCTGGATTACAGGGGGCGGCGGTAATTCACCCCTCCACTTT. Drawing the rest from reference TRBV30 and TRBJ1-6, the complete variable domain is SQTIHQWPATLVQPVGSPLSLECTVEGTSNPNLYWYRQAAGRGLQLLFYSVGIGQISSEVPQNLSASRPQDRQFILSSKKLLLSDSGFYLCAWITGGGGNSPLHFGNGTRLTVT.

The table lists this clone with a few counts. The gene calls are TRBV10-3 and TRBJ1-4; D not certain. The V end lost 10 bases, the J end lost 0 bases, and 9 bases lay between the germline ends. Germline V gene data show CDR1 as ENHRY and CDR2 as SYGVKD. This CDR3 comprises 13 residues. CDR3 in amino acids: CATRDATNEKLFF. CDR3 nucleotides: TGTGCCACCCGAGATGCAACTAATGAAAAACTGTTTTTT.

This clone was seen only once. This chain connects TRBV6-5 to TRBJ2-5, with D perhaps TRBD1 (6 bases). The CDR3 covers 14 residues. Germline V lookup: CDR1 MNHEY, CDR2 SVGAGI. Trimming removed 7 bases from V and 2 bases from J, with 14 bases in between. DNA of the CDR3: TGTGCCAGCATTCGGGACAAGCAACAAGAGACCCAGTACTTC. Protein sequence: CASIRDKQQETQYF.

This sequence joins TRBV15 and TRBJ1-1, with D perhaps TRBD1 (6 bases). Germline V gene lookup returns CDR1 LNHNV and CDR2 YYDKDF (reference sequence). This CDR3 is built from 14 residues. Trimming took off 6 bases at V and 0 bases at J, with 11 bases between the two ends. Here the CDR3 DNA reads TGTGCCACCAGTCCTGACAGGTTGAACACTGAAGCTTTCTTT. Translated: CATSPDRLNTEAFF.